The text below deals with one TCR beta chain. Its recognized antigen is unknown. Base qualities are not recorded, but no much larger clone differs from it by a single base. This specimen belongs to a study of response to subunit inactivated influenza vaccine (dated by TCRdb to about 2018). Study-wide context: Deep quantitative profiling of the T cell receptor repertoire was used in the study to follow responses to a trivalent subunit inactivated influenza vaccine.

The method was RT-PCR. Sequencing used an Illumina HiSeq 2500. TCRdb's own reprocessing of the public reads used fastp at Q25 and MiXCR and kept productive beta chains. Rows with one shared CDR3 protein collapse into an entry with the most common genes and DNA. The sample profile shows more than 400,000 distinct CDR3 sequences; 6% to 9% of them were found once. 13% of the sample is taken by the ten largest. The CDR3 holds 12 amino acids from the cysteine to the phenylalanine. Only the CDR3 portion is preserved as DNA: 36 bases, with reading frame beginning at the first base. Trimming removed 5 bases from V and 6 bases from J, leaving 11 bases between the germline ends. Based on the germline V gene, the CDR1 and CDR2 sequences are KGHSH and LQKENI. What the authors observed across the whole study: The authors suggested that each seasonal influenza vaccination may recruit only a limited number of new T cells.

The material sequenced was PBMCs from blood, taken less than 30 months after vaccination. The chain is encoded by TRBV18 joined to TRBJ2-7; tentative D gene TRBD1, with 6 bases matching. The receptor comes from a man between 50 and 75 years old who received an inactivated influenza vaccine. Donor details come from another sample of the same person, matched by shared clones. The DNA reads as follows: TGTGCCAGCTCAACCAACAGGGCCGAGCAGTACTTC. It specifies CASSTNRAEQYF.